This T cell receptor (beta chain) was recovered during a study of blood T cell repertoires in COVID-19. Assay: immunoSEQ multiplex PCR; the TCRdb copy retains only in-frame clones and omits some. The table includes some 150,000 clones, under 90% detected once. This clone has more than one count but fewer than ten. Germline V gene lookup returns CDR1 KGHSH and CDR2 LQKENI. This CDR3 has 14 residues. The V end was cut by 8 bases, the J end by 3 bases, with 16 bases between. V usage is TRBV18 and J usage is TRBJ1-1; TRBD1 is a possible D gene (5 bases). This clonotype was sampled from a man in his sixties with acute or convalescent COVID-19. The sample was peripheral blood. The CDR3 coding sequence is TGTGCCAGCAAAAAAGCAGGGTATGACACTGAAGCTTTCTTT. It codes for CASKKAGYDTEAFF. Complete variable domain (other parts from reference TRBV18 and TRBJ1-1): NAGVMQNPRHLVRRRGQEARLRCSPMKGHSHVYWYRQLPEEGLKFMVYLQKENIIDESGMPKERFSAEFPKEGPSILRIQQVVRGDSAAYFCASKKAGYDTEAFFGQGTRLTVV.